This T cell receptor beta chain is from a study of blood T cell repertoires in COVID-19. Across the study: Some COVID-19 samples were acute and others convalescent; all came from the United States, Italy and Spain.

The method was immunoSEQ multiplex PCR; TCRdb's version includes in-frame clones alone and lacks a portion of them. The sample shows 200,000 to 300,000 clones, 75% to 85% of them seen only once. In germline, CDR1 is MNHEY, CDR2 SMNVEV (reference sequence). V lost 1 base and J lost 1, with 13 bases in between. There are 16 residues in the CDR3. Material: peripheral blood. J is TRBJ1-1 and V is TRBV27, with D maybe TRBD1 (5 bases). The sequence was obtained from a human donor in a cohort sampled during active COVID-19. The CDR3 protein is CASSLLMGRTNTEAFF. The DNA of the CDR3 is TGTGCCAGCAGTTTATTAATGGGGCGTACGAACACTGAAGCTTTCTTT.